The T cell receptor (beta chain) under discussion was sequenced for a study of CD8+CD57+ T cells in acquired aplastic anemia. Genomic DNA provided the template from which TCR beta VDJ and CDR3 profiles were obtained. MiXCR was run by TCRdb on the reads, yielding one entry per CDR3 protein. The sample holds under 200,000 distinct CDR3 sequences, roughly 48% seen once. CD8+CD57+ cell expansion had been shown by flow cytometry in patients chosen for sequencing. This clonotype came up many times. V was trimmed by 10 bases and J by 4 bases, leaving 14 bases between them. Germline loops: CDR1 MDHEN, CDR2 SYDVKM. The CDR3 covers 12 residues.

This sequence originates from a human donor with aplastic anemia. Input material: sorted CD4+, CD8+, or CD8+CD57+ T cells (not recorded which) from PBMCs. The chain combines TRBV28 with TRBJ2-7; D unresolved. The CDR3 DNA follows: TGTGCCATCGGATGGACGACATACGAGCAGTACTTC. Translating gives CAIGWTTYEQYF.